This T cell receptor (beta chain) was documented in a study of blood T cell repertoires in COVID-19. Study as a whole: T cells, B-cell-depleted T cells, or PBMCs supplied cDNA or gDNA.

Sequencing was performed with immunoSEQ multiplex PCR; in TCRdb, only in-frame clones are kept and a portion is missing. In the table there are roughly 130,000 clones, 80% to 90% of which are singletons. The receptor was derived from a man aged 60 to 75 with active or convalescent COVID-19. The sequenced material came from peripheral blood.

The CDR3 coding sequence is TGTGCCAGCAGTCAAGCGGCCGGGGAAAAACTGTTTTTT. Its protein product is CASSQAAGEKLFF. The chain links TRBV12-3 or TRBV12-4 to TRBJ1-4, with D unresolved. The CDR3 covers 13 residues. V gave up 5 bases and J gave up 8 bases, with 12 bases separating them.